The TCR beta chain described here comes from a study of shared clonotypes between healthy human individuals. About the research overall: Aged 18 to 49, the donors were two women and three men. General study results and limits: The small donor group covered limited genetic and exposure diversity.

None of the donors, who were healthy HIV-negative adults, had recently had acute infections or vaccinations. Notes on this clone: Its antigen remains unknown.

Original processing methods: ImmunoSEQ junction-only sequences lacked quality scores, so their filtering differed. The data were produced by immunoSEQ multiplex PCR, yet TCRdb's version contains in-frame clones alone and is incomplete. V and J calls and clone size are as listed in that table; D and trimming were resolved from the DNA. Counted here are fewer than 500,000 clones, around 79% occurring once; the ten biggest clones make up roughly an eighth. Germline CDR1 and CDR2: LNHDA and SQIVND (reference sequence). Trimming removed 4 bases from V and 7 bases from J; junction bases left unmatched: 9. The CDR3 covers 16 residues.

The source of this sequence is a woman in her forties in good health. Some clones in this sample may be carry-over from other donors' samples. The chain couples TRBV19 to TRBJ1-4; 10 bases are a match to TRBD1. Sequences were obtained from PBMCs. The CDR3 loop is CASSTGQGRSGEKLFF. CDR3 nucleotide sequence: TGTGCCAGTAGTACGGGACAGGGGCGTTCTGGTGAAAAACTGTTTTTT.